Given below is one T cell receptor beta chain in context. Its cognate antigen has yet to be identified. It is likely a read error, because the conserved phenylalanine at the end of the CDR3 is missing. No DNA is shown, since the ends of the CDR3 on it are uncertain; the CDR3 is the one TCRdb lists. A FACSAria II was used to sort memory CD4+ T cells, defined as single viable CD3+CD4+CD8-CD45RO+ cells. To determine CMV serostatus, a Roche Elecsys assay was used that detects serum IgG against CMV pp150, pp28, p38 and p52. After thawing, total CD4+ T cells were enriched by positive selection with CD4 magnetic microbeads. The samples came from a separate study whose specific focus was interrogating the CD4+ T cell memory repertoire. Peripheral blood mononuclear cells were isolated and cryopreserved according to standard operating procedures, and serum was kept at -80 degrees C. CD3-PerCP (BW264/56), CD4-APC (RPA-T4), CD45RO-PE (UCHT1) and CD8-Pacific Orange (3B5) antibodies were used for staining, and non-viable cells were excluded with Sytox blue.

These data originate in a study of memory CD4+ T cells and cytomegalovirus serostatus (dated by TCRdb to between 2018 and 2020). About the full investigation: The cohort comprised 33 healthy Belgian adults, 9 CMV seropositive and 24 CMV seronegative. To replicate a published TCR-based CMV serostatus classifier, the researchers sequenced the CD4+ memory TCRbeta repertoires of a Belgian cohort whose cytomegalovirus serostatus was known.

Results and caveats for the whole study, not just this receptor: A median bootstrapped AUC of around 0.94 with a 95% CI of 0.76-1.00 was achieved on the Belgian cohort by the original-framework classifier. For CMV serostatus prediction, a median bootstrapped AUC of roughly 0.94 was reached with the original framework, and a median bootstrapped AUC of roughly 0.89 was reached with a US-trained random forest. Of 164 previously reported CMV-associated TCRbeta sequences, approximately 70 appeared in the CD4+ memory repertoires, each in one to five individuals. Only CD4+CD45RO+ memory cells were sequenced, unlike the original study, which covered naive and memory CD4+ and CD8+ populations. The results were interpreted as suggesting that the CMV-associated TCR signature is mostly present in the CD4+ memory repertoire.

The Quick-DNA Microprep Kit was used to extract genomic DNA from the sorted cells. Amplification of TCRbeta DNA was done with the immunoSEQ hsTCRbeta kit, following the protocol from the manufacturer. An Illumina MiSeq instrument was used to sequence the TCRbeta libraries. In the source study's methods: After out-of-frame sequences were removed, 2,204,828 distinct TCRbeta sequences remained, averaging approximately 72,000 per individual. Each individual was scored according to the count of 164 previously reported CMV-associated TCRbeta sequences and the total productive distinct TCRbeta count. A beta-binomial model was reimplemented in Python, and scikit-learn random forests with default parameters were trained on data from the US cohort. Classifier performance on the Belgian cohort was reported as the median AUC with percentile confidence intervals calculated over 10,000 bootstrap iterations. Held by TCRdb, this immuneACCESS table contains in-frame sequences only and omits some clones. Under half of the omission traces to an unresolved V gene where checked; the cause of the rest is unknown. V and J calls and clone size come straight from that table; D and trimming were deduced from the DNA. For this sample there are about 25,000 clones; around 75% appear just once. 0.65% to 0.85% of the sample rests with the top ten.

Material: memory CD4+ T cells from blood. The source is an adult in good health and CMV-seronegative.

CDR3 reads: CASSPTTTRGTSVL. This chain joins TRBV6-5 to TRBJ2-3; the D segment call TRBD2 is taken from the table without a DNA check. As encoded in the germline V gene, CDR1 is MNHEY while CDR2 is SVGAGI. The CDR3 has 14 amino acids, counting both end residues.